Listed here are 30 T cell receptor beta chains from one sample, sequenced in a study of early T cells in non-severe SARS-CoV-2 infection. TCRdb ran MiXCR on the 5' RACE reads and lists one entry per CDR3 protein. The sample lists about 62,000 distinct CDR3 sequences, roughly 8.8% occurring once. Material for sequencing was whole blood. The receptors here all came from an adult who was a healthcare worker with PCR-confirmed SARS-CoV-2 infection or an uninfected control (not recorded which).

Many counts were recorded for this clonotype. The rearrangement joins TRBV7-9 to TRBJ1-5; D is perhaps TRBD1 (5 bases). The CDR3 runs to 14 residues. The V end lost 2 bases, the J end lost 4 bases, and 9 bases lay between the germline ends. The germline gives CDR1 SEHNR, CDR2 FQNEAQ (reference sequence). The CDR3 DNA follows: TGTGCCAGCAGCTTATCAGGGATTAATCAGCCCCAGCATTTT. This translates into CASSLSGINQPQHF.

This chain joins TRBV2 and TRBJ1-1; the D is unclear. The germline CDR1 and CDR2 sequences are SNHLY and FYNNEI. V lost 8 bases, J lost 0 bases, and 10 bases lay in between. The CDR3 is 13 residues long. In DNA form, the CDR3 reads TGTGCCAGCGCTTTAGGTGTGAACACTGAAGCTTTCTTT. Amino acid sequence: CASALGVNTEAFF.

The chain links TRBV7-9 to TRBJ1-1, with D perhaps matching TRBD1 (5 bases). The CDR3 spans 14 residues. Germline lookup yields CDR1 SEHNR and CDR2 FQNEAQ (reference sequence). V was clipped by 5 bases and J by 1 base, with 11 bases between them. This chain's CDR3 is CASSPQGWNTEAFF. The DNA for the CDR3 is TGTGCCAGCAGCCCGCAGGGCTGGAACACTGAAGCTTTCTTT.

V usage is TRBV7-2 and J usage is TRBJ2-2; D might be TRBD2 (5 bases). Germline V gene sequence: CDR1 SGHTA, CDR2 FQGNSA. This CDR3 spans 15 amino acids. V shed 5 bases and J shed 0 bases, with 10 bases lying between them. CDR3 DNA sequence: TGTGCCAGCAGCCCCGACTACTCGAACACCGGGGAGCTGTTTTTT. This translates into CASSPDYSNTGELFF.

The chain uses TRBV5-1 and TRBJ1-2; D not resolved. The V end lost 0 bases, the J end lost 1 base, and 19 bases lay between the germline ends. CDR3 length: 18 amino acids. Germline V gene data show CDR1 as SGHRS and CDR2 as YFSETQ. In DNA, the CDR3 is TGCGCCAGCAGCTTGGGTGTCAGTACAAACACAGTTAACTATGGCTACACCTTC. It is translated as CASSLGVSTNTVNYGYTF.

This clonotype was seen more than once but under ten times. The rearrangement uses TRBV21-1 and TRBJ1-6; the table gives TRBD1 as D, unverified against the DNA. TRBV21-1 is shown as a pseudogene. The CDR3 is 18 amino acids. This CDR3 reads CASSKGTVTGAEFSGLHF. The CDR3 coding sequence is TGTGCCAGCAGCAAAGGCACAGTGACAGGGGCGGAATTCTCAGGCCTCCACTTT.

The V gene is TRBV6-5, the J gene TRBJ2-1; D is ambiguous. V lost 5 bases to trimming and J lost 9 bases, with 11 bases between them. This CDR3 has 12 residues. Germline-derived CDR1 and CDR2 are MNHEY and SVGAGI. As DNA, the CDR3 is TGTGCCAGCAGTGGGGTGATCGGTGAGCAGTTCTTC. Translating gives CASSGVIGEQFF.

This clonotype was found many times. The chain employs TRBV3-1 and TRBJ2-1; TRBD1 matches 8 bases. Germline V gene sequence: CDR1 LGHDT, CDR2 YNNKEL (reference sequence). The V and J ends lost 0 bases and 2 bases, in that order; junction bases with no gene match: 3. CDR3 length equals 16 residues. Here the CDR3 DNA reads TGTGCCAGCAGCCAAGATCCGACAGGGGCCTACAATGAGCAGTTCTTC. Translated, it gives CASSQDPTGAYNEQFF.

This clonotype was counted a few times. The chain combines TRBV10-2 with TRBJ1-1; 8 nucleotides align to TRBD1. Germline assignment: CDR1 WSHSY and CDR2 SAAADI. V shed 6 bases and J 1 base; nucleotides not matched to a gene: 7. The CDR3 length is 15 residues. This CDR3 reads CASRATGATNTEAFF. In DNA, the CDR3 is TGCGCCAGCAGGGCGACAGGGGCCACGAACACTGAAGCTTTCTTT.

This clonotype was detected ten times or more. The CDR3 protein is CASSLERGSYEQYV. CDR3 nucleotides: TGTGCCAGCAGCTTAGAGAGGGGATCTTACGAGCAGTACGTC. The V and J genes are TRBV11-2 and TRBJ2-7, with D tentatively TRBD1 or TRBD2 (5 bases each). Germline V gives CDR1 SGHAT, CDR2 FQNNGV. Trimming removed 0 bases at V and 4 bases at J, with 10 bases between. This CDR3 comprises 14 residues.

A single count supports this clonotype. Germline is not matched at one junction end, which may reflect a read error. The V and J genes are TRBV7-6 and TRBJ2-2; the D gene is possibly TRBD2 (5 bases). The V gene's germline CDR1 is SGHVS and CDR2 FNYEAQ. The CDR3 extends over 14 amino acids. In DNA form, the CDR3 reads TGTGCCAGCAGCTCGCCCTTAACCTCCGGGGAGCTGTCTTTT. This sequence encodes CASSSPLTSGELSF.

This chain connects TRBV2 to TRBJ2-7, with D uncertain. Germline lookup yields CDR1 SNHLY and CDR2 FYNNEI. The V gene lost 11 bases and the J gene lost 0 bases, with 14 bases spanning the gap. The CDR3 runs to 13 residues. Here the CDR3 reads CAYTSGDSYEQYV. In DNA, the CDR3 is TGTGCCTACACCTCCGGCGACTCCTACGAGCAGTACGTC.

This clonotype was detected a few times. The gene calls are TRBV25-1 and TRBJ1-6, with D unclear. Per germline, CDR1 MGHDK and CDR2 SYGVNS. Deletions cut 5 bases from V and 1 base from J, with 9 bases between. The CDR3 is made up of 15 amino acids. CDR3: CASSPHGSYNSPLHF. Here the CDR3 DNA reads TGTGCCAGCAGTCCCCACGGATCCTATAATTCACCCCTCCACTTT.

The chain has TRBV27 and TRBJ1-2; a possible D gene is TRBD1 (6 bases). The V gene lost 7 bases and the J gene lost 4 bases, with 13 bases spanning the gap. CDR1 is MNHEY and CDR2 is SMNVEV in the germline V gene (reference sequence). This CDR3 is 13 amino acids long. In nucleotides, the CDR3 is TGTGCCAGCAAACCAGGGGCCCGCTATGGCTACACCTTC. The encoded protein is CASKPGARYGYTF.

The chain employs TRBV5-4 and TRBJ2-7; 9 nucleotides match TRBD1. The CDR3 has 15 residues. Trimming at V came to 4 bases and at J to 0 bases, leaving 5 bases not matched to a gene. Germline V gives CDR1 SGHNT, CDR2 YYREEE (reference sequence). CDR3: CASSRDRESSYEQYV. The DNA of the CDR3 is TGTGCCAGCAGCCGGGACAGGGAGAGCTCCTACGAGCAGTACGTC.

The chain uses TRBV19 and TRBJ1-6; 7 bases map to TRBD1. The length of the CDR3 is 15 residues. With V trimmed by 3 bases and J by 9 bases, 8 bases remained unmatched. Germline-derived CDR1 and CDR2 are LNHDA and SQIVND (reference sequence). The CDR3 DNA is TGTGCCAGTAGTATCTTCGGGCGGGACAGTTCACCCCTCCACTTT. It translates to CASSIFGRDSSPLHF.

This rearrangement joins TRBV18 to TRBJ1-2, with TRBD1 as a possible D gene (5 bases). This CDR3 has 14 amino acids. The V and J ends lost 3 bases and 3 bases respectively, with 11 bases between them. Germline-derived CDR1 and CDR2 are KGHSH and LQKENI. CDR3: CASSPKDSDYGYTF. The CDR3 DNA sequence: TGTGCCAGCTCACCTAAAGACAGTGACTATGGCTACACCTTC.

This clonotype was recorded many times. The V call is TRBV6-5, the J call TRBJ2-3, with a tentative D call TRBD1 (5 bases). In germline, CDR1 is MNHEY, CDR2 SVGAGI. This CDR3 contains 15 residues. Between the trimmed V and J ends, which lost 6 bases and 1 base, there was a span of 14 bases. The CDR3, as DNA: TGTGCCAGCAGGACAGTGGTACGGGGCACAGATACGCAGTATTTT. Translation: CASRTVVRGTDTQYF.

The V call is TRBV6-2 or TRBV6-3, the J call TRBJ2-4; D ambiguous. CDR3 length equals 12 residues. Germline assignment: CDR1 MNHEY and CDR2 SVGEGT. Trimming shortened V by 6 bases and J by 7 bases, and 10 bases separated the two germline ends. In nucleotides, the CDR3 is TGTGCCAGCAGGGGAAATGGGAACATTCAGTACTTC. Its protein is CASRGNGNIQYF.

The J gene is TRBJ2-2, the V gene TRBV5-5; TRBD2 matches 8 bases. The CDR3 has 16 residues. CDR1 is SGHKS, CDR2 YYEKEE, per germline (reference sequence). The ends lost 5 bases at V and 5 bases at J; junction bases unmatched: 11. The CDR3 DNA sequence: TGTGCCAGCAGTCACCCAGGGACTAGTGCGACCGGGGAGCTGTTTTTT. Translating gives CASSHPGTSATGELFF. The complete variable domain, with remaining parts taken from reference TRBV5-5 and TRBJ2-2, reads DAGVTQSPTHLIKTRGQQVTLRCSPISGHKSVSWYQQVLGQGPQFIFQYYEKEERGRGNFPDRFSARQFPNYSSELNVNALLLGDSALYLCASSHPGTSATGELFFGEGSRLTVL.

This clonotype was detected a few times. The chain uses TRBV19 and TRBJ2-2; D is ambiguous. The CDR3 is made up of 14 amino acids. V was trimmed by 1 base and J by 1 base, leaving 4 bases between them. Germline V gene lookup returns CDR1 LNHDA and CDR2 SQIVND (reference sequence). CDR3: CASSIGVNTGELFF. The DNA for the CDR3 is TGTGCCAGTAGTATAGGGGTGAACACCGGGGAGCTGTTTTTT. Full variable domain (rest looked up from reference TRBV19 and TRBJ2-2): DGGITQSPKYLFRKEGQNVTLSCEQNLNHDAMYWYRQDPGQGLRLIYYSQIVNDFQKGDIAEGYSVSREKKESFPLTVTSAQKNPTAFYLCASSIGVNTGELFFGEGSRLTVL.

This clonotype was seen a few times. The V and J genes are TRBV11-2 and TRBJ2-5, with a tentative D call TRBD2 (5 bases). The germline gives CDR1 SGHAT, CDR2 FQNNGV. The V end lost 1 base, the J end lost 1 base, and 10 bases lay between the germline ends. This CDR3 contains 15 residues. The CDR3 DNA reads as TGTGCCAGCAGCTTAGGCGGGCAGAGCCAAGAGACCCAGTACTTC. It encodes CASSLGGQSQETQYF. Full variable domain (missing parts from reference TRBV11-2 and TRBJ2-5): EAGVAQSPRYKIIEKRQSVAFWCNPISGHATLYWYQQILGQGPKLLIQFQNNGVVDDSQLPKDRFSAERLKGVDSTLKIQPAKLEDSAVYLCASSLGGQSQETQYFGPGTRLLVL.

This clonotype occurred a few times. V is TRBV20-1 and J is TRBJ1-2, with D unresolved. Germline V lookup: CDR1 DFQATT, CDR2 SNEGSKA (reference sequence). This CDR3 comprises 13 residues. V was cut by 4 bases and J by 2 bases, with 11 bases left in between. The CDR3 DNA reads as TGCAGTGCTACCGAGGAGGGAAACTATGGCTACACCTTC. Protein product: CSATEEGNYGYTF.

This clonotype turned up a few times. V is TRBV6-1 and J is TRBJ2-3; D is unclear. V shed 1 base and J shed 4 bases, with 15 bases lying between them. This CDR3 has 16 residues. Per the germline V gene, CDR1 is MNHNS and CDR2 is SASEGT. The CDR3 nucleotides are TGTGCCAGCAGTGAAGTTTATGGGCGCATCCCAGATACGCAGTATTTT. This codes for CASSEVYGRIPDTQYF.

This clonotype was seen more than once but under ten times. The rearrangement joins TRBV20-1 to TRBJ1-2; D call uncertain. The germline V and J ends were trimmed by 6 bases and 5 bases, with 16 bases remaining between them. The germline V gene has CDR1 DFQATT and CDR2 SNEGSKA (reference sequence). The CDR3 has 13 residues. CDR3 nucleotides: TGCAGTGCAAGCAGGCTCGAAGGGTATGGCTACACCTTC. Its translation: CSASRLEGYGYTF.

This clonotype was found many times. This rearrangement joins TRBV20-1 to TRBJ1-1; maybe TRBD1 (6 bases). Germline V lookup: CDR1 DFQATT, CDR2 SNEGSKA (reference sequence). The CDR3 sequence is 14 residues long. V shed 5 bases and J shed 6 bases, with 19 bases lying between them. The CDR3 DNA follows: TGCAGTGCTCAACCCCCTACAGGGACCCCTGAAGCTTTCTTT. The encoded protein is CSAQPPTGTPEAFF.

V gene TRBV5-6 combines with J gene TRBJ2-1; 11 bases line up with TRBD2. In germline, CDR1 is SGHDT, CDR2 YYEEEE. Unmatched junction bases numbered 4, after V lost 1 base and J lost 7 bases. This CDR3 region has 15 residues. DNA for the CDR3: TGTGCCAGCAGCTTGCTAGCGGGGGGCAAGAATGAGCAGTTCTTC. It specifies CASSLLAGGKNEQFF.

A few counts support this clonotype. This chain links TRBV10-1 with TRBJ2-1; weak D call: TRBD1 (6 bases). V lost 2 bases to trimming and J lost 2 bases, with 13 bases between them. The CDR3 spans 16 residues. Germline CDR1 and CDR2: WNHNN and SYGVQD (reference sequence). CDR3 amino acids: CASSEAGAITYNEQFF. The CDR3 DNA reads TGCGCCAGCAGTGAGGCAGGGGCCATCACCTACAATGAGCAGTTCTTC.

This clonotype showed up many times. The rearrangement links TRBV7-8 to TRBJ1-1, with D hard to call. Looked up from germline, CDR1 is SGHVS and CDR2 is FQNEAQ. The CDR3 totals 11 residues. V was clipped by 5 bases and J by 8 bases, with 9 bases between them. Here the CDR3 DNA reads TGTGCCAGCAGCCGTGAAGGGGAAGCTTTCTTT. Encoded protein: CASSREGEAFF. Variable domain in full (rest from reference TRBV7-8 and TRBJ1-1): GAGVSQSPRYKVAKRGQDVALRCDPISGHVSLFWYQQALGQGPEFLTYFQNEAQLDKSGLPSDRFFAERPEGSVSTLKIQRTQQEDSAVYLCASSREGEAFFGQGTRLTVV.

This clonotype was seen a few times. The gene calls are TRBV10-1 and TRBJ2-7; the D gene could be TRBD1 or TRBD2 (7 bases each). V was pared by 0 bases and J by 0 bases, with 18 bases between. Germline CDR1 WNHNN, CDR2 SYGVQD (reference sequence). The CDR3 is 18 amino acids. This CDR3 reads CASSESISRGGSSYEQYV. The CDR3 DNA reads TGCGCCAGCAGTGAGTCCATTTCCAGGGGGGGAAGCTCCTACGAGCAGTACGTC.